This passage covers 12 T cell receptor beta chains from one sample sequenced in a study of blood T cell repertoires in COVID-19. Using immunoSEQ multiplex PCR, the repertoire was profiled, and TCRdb retains in-frame clones only, with some absent. The sample yields some 150,000 clones, around four fifths seen once. Material: peripheral blood. The receptors come from a human donor in a cohort sampled during active COVID-19.

The chain is built from TRBV2 and TRBJ2-2; 7 bases fit TRBD1. The germline V gene encodes CDR1 SNHLY and CDR2 FYNNEI. J lost 3 bases, V lost 3 bases, and 4 bases had no gene match. The CDR3 is 15 residues long. The CDR3 DNA follows: TGTGCCAGCAGTGAGGGGCAGGGGGACACCGGGGAGCTGTTTTTT. It encodes CASSEGQGDTGELFF. Variable domain in full (rest from reference TRBV2 and TRBJ2-2): EPEVTQTPSHQVTQMGQEVILRCVPISNHLYFYWYRQILGQKVEFLVSFYNNEISEKSEIFDDQFSVERPDGSNFTLKIRSTKLEDSAMYFCASSEGQGDTGELFFGEGSRLTVL.

The CDR3 loop is CASSQVGMRTGFSDTQYF. The DNA for the CDR3 is TGCGCCAGCAGCCAGGTTGGGATGCGGACAGGGTTTTCAGATACGCAGTATTTT. The V call is TRBV4-1, the J call TRBJ2-3, with 8 bases that match TRBD1. CDR3 length: 18 residues. V shed 3 bases, J shed 4 bases, and the junction held 15 bases outside the gene matches. Germline loops: CDR1 MGHRA, CDR2 YSYEKL.

CDR3 loop: CASSEVAGVQPQHF. The CDR3 region has the DNA TGTGCCAGCAGTGAAGTGGCAGGGGTCCAGCCCCAGCATTTT. The V gene is TRBV6-4, the J gene TRBJ1-5; D may be TRBD1 (6 bases). Germline-derived CDR1 and CDR2 are MRHNA and SNTAGT. This CDR3 region has 14 residues. Trimming stripped 3 bases from V and 7 bases from J, with 13 bases between.

A few counts support this clone. This chain uses TRBV12-3 or TRBV12-4 with TRBJ1-1; unclear D gene. The CDR3 sequence is 12 residues long. Trimming stripped 7 bases from V and 11 bases from J, with 17 bases between. CDR3 nucleotide sequence: TGTGCCAGCACCATGAGTCCGAGCCTGGCTTTCTTT. It encodes CASTMSPSLAFF.

The J gene is TRBJ2-7, the V gene TRBV6-5; tentative D call: TRBD2 (6 bases). The CDR3 extends over 14 amino acids. V was trimmed by 4 bases and J by 4 bases, leaving 14 bases between them. The germline CDR1 and CDR2 sequences are MNHEY and SVGAGI. The CDR3 bases are TGTGCCAGCAGTTCCTGGGGACTTCCATACGAGCAGTACTTC. Translating it yields CASSSWGLPYEQYF.

This clone appeared once. The V call is TRBV6-5, the J call TRBJ1-4; no reliable D call. V was trimmed by 4 bases and J by 0 bases, leaving 12 bases between them. CDR3 size: 16 residues. Per the germline V gene, CDR1 is MNHEY and CDR2 is SVGAGI. The CDR3 bases are TGTGCCAGCAGTTTAGCCCGGACTGCAACTAATGAAAAACTGTTTTTT. Encoded protein: CASSLARTATNEKLFF.

The chain carries TRBV5-1 and TRBJ2-7; possible D gene TRBD2, 6 bases. Germline CDR1 and CDR2: SGHRS and YFSETQ. The CDR3 length is 15 residues. V was clipped by 0 bases and J by 4 bases, with 14 bases between them. The CDR3 bases are TGCGCCAGCAGCTTGGCTGCGGGGTCGATTTACGAGCAGTACTTC. Protein sequence: CASSLAAGSIYEQYF.

The table lists this clone with a few counts. This chain joins TRBV10-3 and TRBJ1-3; 7 bases line up with TRBD1. J gave up 3 bases and V 1 base, and 15 bases lay outside the gene matches. This CDR3 region has 19 residues. The V gene's germline CDR1 is ENHRY and CDR2 SYGVKD. CDR3 residues: CAISELGRGKGASGNTIYF. The DNA of the CDR3 is TGTGCCATCAGTGAGTTGGGACGCGGGAAGGGGGCGAGTGGAAACACCATATATTTT.

The genes are TRBV6-5 and TRBJ1-2; D ambiguous. The CDR3 extends over 13 amino acids. The ends were cut back, 6 bases at V and 3 bases at J, with 11 bases in the middle. Germline V lookup: CDR1 MNHEY, CDR2 SVGAGI. CDR3 protein: CASRPTRDYGYTF. The CDR3 region has the DNA TGTGCCAGCAGGCCCACCCGGGACTATGGCTACACCTTC.

The chain has TRBV5-6 and TRBJ1-3; D not resolved. The germline V gene encodes CDR1 SGHDT and CDR2 YYEEEE. The CDR3 contains 14 residues. V lost 0 bases, J lost 4 bases, and 8 bases lay in between. The CDR3: CASSLVAGGNTIYF. The CDR3 bases are TGTGCCAGCAGCTTGGTGGCGGGGGGAAACACCATATATTTT.

This rearrangement joins TRBV10-1 to TRBJ2-3; TRBD1 matches 12 bases. V shed 4 bases and J 4 bases; nucleotides not matched to a gene: 6. From germline, CDR1 is WNHNN and CDR2 SYGVQD (reference sequence). This CDR3 has 16 amino acids. The CDR3 DNA is TGCGCCAGCAGTGCCCGGGACAGGGGGCGCCCAGATACGCAGTATTTT. Encoded protein: CASSARDRGRPDTQYF.

The chain uses TRBV5-4 and TRBJ2-5; 7 bases align to TRBD2. CDR1 and CDR2 from the germline V gene are SGHNT and YYREEE (reference sequence). This CDR3 spans 16 amino acids. The V segment lost 0 bases and the J segment 8 bases; nucleotides outside the gene matches: 13. CDR3 DNA: TGTGCCAGCAGCTTGGTAGGGAGGGCCTTAGAGGAAACCCAGTACTTC. This sequence encodes CASSLVGRALEETQYF.